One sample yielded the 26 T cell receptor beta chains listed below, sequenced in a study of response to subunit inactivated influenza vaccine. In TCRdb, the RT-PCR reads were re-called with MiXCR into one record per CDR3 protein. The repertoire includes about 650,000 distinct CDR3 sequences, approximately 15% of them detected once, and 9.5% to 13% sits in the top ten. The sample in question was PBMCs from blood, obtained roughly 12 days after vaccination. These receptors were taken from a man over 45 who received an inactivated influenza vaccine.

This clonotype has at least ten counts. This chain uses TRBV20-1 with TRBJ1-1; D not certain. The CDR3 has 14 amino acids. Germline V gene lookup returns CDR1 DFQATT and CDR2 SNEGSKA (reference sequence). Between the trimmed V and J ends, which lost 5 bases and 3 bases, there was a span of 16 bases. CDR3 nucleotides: TGCAGTGCTGGGAATGAGGCTTGGGACACTGAAGCTTTCTTT. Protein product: CSAGNEAWDTEAFF.

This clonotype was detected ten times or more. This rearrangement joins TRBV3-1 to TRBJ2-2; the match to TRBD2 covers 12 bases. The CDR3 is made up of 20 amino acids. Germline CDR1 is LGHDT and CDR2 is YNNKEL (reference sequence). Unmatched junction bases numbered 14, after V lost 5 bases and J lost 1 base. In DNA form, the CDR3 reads TGTGCCAGCAGCTTGGTCGGACTAGCGGGGACGATCCTGAACACCGGGGAGCTGTTTTTT. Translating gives CASSLVGLAGTILNTGELFF. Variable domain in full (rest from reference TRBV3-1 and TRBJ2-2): DTAVSQTPKYLVTQMGNDKSIKCEQNLGHDTMYWYKQDSKKFLKIMFSYNNKELIINETVPNRFSPKSPDKAHLNLHINSLELGDSAVYFCASSLVGLAGTILNTGELFFGEGSRLTVL.

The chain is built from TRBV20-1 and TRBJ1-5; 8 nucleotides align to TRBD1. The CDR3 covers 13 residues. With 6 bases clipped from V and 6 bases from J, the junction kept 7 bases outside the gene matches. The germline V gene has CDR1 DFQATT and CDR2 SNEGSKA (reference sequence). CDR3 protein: CSAAPGQVQPQHF. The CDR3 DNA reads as TGCAGTGCAGCCCCGGGACAGGTTCAGCCCCAGCATTTT.

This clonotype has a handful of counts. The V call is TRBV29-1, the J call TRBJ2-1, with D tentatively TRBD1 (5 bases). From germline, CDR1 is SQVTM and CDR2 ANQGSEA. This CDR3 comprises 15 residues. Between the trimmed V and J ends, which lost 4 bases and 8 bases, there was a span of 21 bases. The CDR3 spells CSVAQGAAFLYEQFF. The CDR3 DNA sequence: TGCAGCGTTGCCCAGGGTGCGGCGTTCTTATATGAGCAGTTCTTC.

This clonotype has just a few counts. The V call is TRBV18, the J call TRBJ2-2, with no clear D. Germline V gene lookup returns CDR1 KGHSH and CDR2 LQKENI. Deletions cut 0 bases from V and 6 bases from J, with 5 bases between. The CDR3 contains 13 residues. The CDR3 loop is CASSPPSAGELFF. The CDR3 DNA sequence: TGTGCCAGCTCACCACCTTCAGCCGGGGAGCTGTTTTTT.

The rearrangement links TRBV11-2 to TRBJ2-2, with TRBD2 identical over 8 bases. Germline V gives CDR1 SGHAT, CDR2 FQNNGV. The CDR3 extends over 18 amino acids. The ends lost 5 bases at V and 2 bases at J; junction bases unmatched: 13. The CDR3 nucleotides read TGTGCCAGCAGCCGCATCGGGGGGGGGCAAACTAACACCGGGGAGCTGTTTTTT. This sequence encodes CASSRIGGGQTNTGELFF.

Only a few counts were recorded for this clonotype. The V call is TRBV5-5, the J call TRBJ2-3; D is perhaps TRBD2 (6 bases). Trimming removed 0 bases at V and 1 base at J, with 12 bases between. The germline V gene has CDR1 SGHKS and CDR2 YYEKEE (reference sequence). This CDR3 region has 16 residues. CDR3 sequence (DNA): TGTGCCAGCAGCTTGGTTCCGGGAGCCGGCACAGATACGCAGTATTTT. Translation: CASSLVPGAGTDTQYF.

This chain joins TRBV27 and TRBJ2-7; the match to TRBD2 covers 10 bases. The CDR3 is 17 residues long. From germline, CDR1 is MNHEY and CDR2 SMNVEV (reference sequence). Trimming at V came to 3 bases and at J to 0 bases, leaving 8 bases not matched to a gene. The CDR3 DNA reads TGTGCCAGCAGTTTCCGAGCGGGGGGGCCTGGCTCCTACGAGCAGTACTTC. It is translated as CASSFRAGGPGSYEQYF.

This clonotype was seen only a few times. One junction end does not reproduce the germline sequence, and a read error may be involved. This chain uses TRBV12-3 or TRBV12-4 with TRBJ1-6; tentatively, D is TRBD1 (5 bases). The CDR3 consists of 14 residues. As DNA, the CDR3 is TGCGCCAGCAGCCGGGACTTTGTTTTGGGACCCCTCCACTTT. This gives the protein CASSRDFVLGPLHF.

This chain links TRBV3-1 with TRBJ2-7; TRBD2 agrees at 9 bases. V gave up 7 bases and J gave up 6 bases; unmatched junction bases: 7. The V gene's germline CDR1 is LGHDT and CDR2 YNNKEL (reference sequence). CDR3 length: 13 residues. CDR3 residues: CASTAGGVTEQYF. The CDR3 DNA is TGTGCCAGCACCGCGGGAGGGGTAACCGAGCAGTACTTC.

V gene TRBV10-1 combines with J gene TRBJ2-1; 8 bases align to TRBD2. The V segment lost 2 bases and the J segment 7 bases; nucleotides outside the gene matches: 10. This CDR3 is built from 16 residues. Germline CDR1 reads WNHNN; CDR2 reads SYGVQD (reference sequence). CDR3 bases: TGCGCCAGCAGTGAGGTCGGGGGGGCGGGATATAATGAGCAGTTCTTC. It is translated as CASSEVGGAGYNEQFF.

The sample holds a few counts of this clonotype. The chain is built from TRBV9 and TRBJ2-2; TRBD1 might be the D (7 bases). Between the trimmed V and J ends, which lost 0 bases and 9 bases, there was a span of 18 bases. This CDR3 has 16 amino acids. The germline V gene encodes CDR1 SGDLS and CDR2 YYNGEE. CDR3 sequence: CASSVGIQGGQRELFF. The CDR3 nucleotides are TGTGCCAGCAGCGTAGGGATCCAGGGGGGTCAAAGGGAGCTGTTTTTT. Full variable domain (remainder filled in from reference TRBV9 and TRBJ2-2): DSGVTQTPKHLITATGQRVTLRCSPRSGDLSVYWYQQSLDQGLQFLIQYYNGEERAKGNILERFSAQQFPDLHSELNLSSLELGDSALYFCASSVGIQGGQRELFFGEGSRLTVL.

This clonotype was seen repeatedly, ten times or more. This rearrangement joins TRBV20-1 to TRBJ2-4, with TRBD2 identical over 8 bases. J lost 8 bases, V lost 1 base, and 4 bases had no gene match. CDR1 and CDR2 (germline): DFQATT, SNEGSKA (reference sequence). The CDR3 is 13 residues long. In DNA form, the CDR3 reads TGCAGTGCTAGAGGGCCGGGGGGGGACATTCAGTACTTC. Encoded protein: CSARGPGGDIQYF.

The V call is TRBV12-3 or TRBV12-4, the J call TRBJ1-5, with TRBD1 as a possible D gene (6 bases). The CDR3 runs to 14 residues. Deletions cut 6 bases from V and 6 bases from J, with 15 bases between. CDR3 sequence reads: CASRIAGTSQPQHF. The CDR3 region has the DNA TGTGCCAGCAGGATCGCGGGGACAAGTCAGCCCCAGCATTTT.

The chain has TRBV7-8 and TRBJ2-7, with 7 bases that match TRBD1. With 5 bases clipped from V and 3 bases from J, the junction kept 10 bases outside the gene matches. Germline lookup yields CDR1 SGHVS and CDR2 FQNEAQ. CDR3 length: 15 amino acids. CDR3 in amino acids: CASSLREGAYYEQYF. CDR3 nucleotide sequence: TGTGCCAGCAGCCTTAGAGAGGGGGCCTACTACGAGCAGTACTTC.

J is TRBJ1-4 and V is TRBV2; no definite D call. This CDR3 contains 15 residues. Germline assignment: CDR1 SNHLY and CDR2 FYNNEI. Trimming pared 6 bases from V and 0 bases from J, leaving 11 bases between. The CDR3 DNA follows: TGTGCCAGCAGAGTCAGAGCGACAACTAATGAAAAACTGTTTTTT. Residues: CASRVRATTNEKLFF.

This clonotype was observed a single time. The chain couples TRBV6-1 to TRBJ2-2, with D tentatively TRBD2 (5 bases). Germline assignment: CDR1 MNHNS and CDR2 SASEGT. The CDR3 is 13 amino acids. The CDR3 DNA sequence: TGTACCACCGAACGGGAGAACACCGGGGAGCTGTTTTTT. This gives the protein CTTERENTGELFF.

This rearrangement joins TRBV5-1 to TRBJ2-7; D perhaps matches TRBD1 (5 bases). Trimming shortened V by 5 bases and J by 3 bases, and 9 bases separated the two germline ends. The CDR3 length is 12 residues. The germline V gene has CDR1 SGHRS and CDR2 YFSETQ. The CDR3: CASRAGNYEQYF. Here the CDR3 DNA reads TGCGCCAGCAGGGCAGGGAACTACGAGCAGTACTTC.

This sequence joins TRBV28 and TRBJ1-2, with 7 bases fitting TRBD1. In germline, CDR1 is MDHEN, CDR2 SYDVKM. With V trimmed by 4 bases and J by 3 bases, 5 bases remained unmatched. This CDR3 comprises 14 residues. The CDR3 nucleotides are TGTGCCAGCAGTTCGGGGACAGCCCACTATGGCTACACCTTC. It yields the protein CASSSGTAHYGYTF.

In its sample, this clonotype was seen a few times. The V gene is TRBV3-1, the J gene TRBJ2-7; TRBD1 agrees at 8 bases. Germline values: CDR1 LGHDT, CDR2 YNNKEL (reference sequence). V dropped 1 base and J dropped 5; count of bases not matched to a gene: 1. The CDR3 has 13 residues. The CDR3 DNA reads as TGTGCCAGCAGCCAAGTGGACAGGGACGAGCAGTACTTC. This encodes CASSQVDRDEQYF.

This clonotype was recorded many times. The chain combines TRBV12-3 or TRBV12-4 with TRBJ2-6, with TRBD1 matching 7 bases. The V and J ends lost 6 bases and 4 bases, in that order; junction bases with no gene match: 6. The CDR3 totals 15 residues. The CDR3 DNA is TGTGCCAGCAGGACAGGGAGTTTGGGGGCCAACGTCCTGACTTTC. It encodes CASRTGSLGANVLTF.

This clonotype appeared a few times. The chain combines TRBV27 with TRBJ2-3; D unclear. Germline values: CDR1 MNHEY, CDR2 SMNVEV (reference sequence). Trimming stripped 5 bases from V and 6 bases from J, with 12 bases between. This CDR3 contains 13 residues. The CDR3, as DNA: TGTGCCAGCAGTCGAAATAAGGCGGATACGCAGTATTTT. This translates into CASSRNKADTQYF.

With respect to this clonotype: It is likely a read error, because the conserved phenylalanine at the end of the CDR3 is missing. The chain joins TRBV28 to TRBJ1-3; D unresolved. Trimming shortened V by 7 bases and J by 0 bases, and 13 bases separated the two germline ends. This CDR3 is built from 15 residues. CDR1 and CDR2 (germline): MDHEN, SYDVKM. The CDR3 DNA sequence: TGTGCCAGCATTCGACGGCCGTCCTCTGGAAACACCATATATTTA. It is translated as CASIRRPSSGNTIYL.

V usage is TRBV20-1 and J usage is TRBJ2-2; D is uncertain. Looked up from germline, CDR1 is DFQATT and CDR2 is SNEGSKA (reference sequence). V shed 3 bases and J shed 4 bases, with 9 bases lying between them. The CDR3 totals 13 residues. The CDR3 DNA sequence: TGCAGTGCTAGTGAAGGGTCCACCGGGGAGCTGTTTTTT. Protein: CSASEGSTGELFF.

CDR3 sequence (DNA): TGTGCCAGCAGCCAAGGGACTAGGTCCTACGAGCAGTACTTC. The encoded protein is CASSQGTRSYEQYF. The rearrangement uses TRBV3-1 and TRBJ2-7, with 7 bases aligning to TRBD2. J lost 1 base, V lost 1 base, and 1 base had no gene match. In germline, CDR1 is LGHDT, CDR2 YNNKEL (reference sequence). The CDR3 sequence is 14 residues long.

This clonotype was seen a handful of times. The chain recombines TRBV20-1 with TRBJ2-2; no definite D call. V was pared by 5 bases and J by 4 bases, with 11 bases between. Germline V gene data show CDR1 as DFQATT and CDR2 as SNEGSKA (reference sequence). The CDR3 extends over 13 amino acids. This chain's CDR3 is CSAGRAITGELFF. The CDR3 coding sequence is TGCAGTGCTGGACGTGCGATCACCGGGGAGCTGTTTTTT.